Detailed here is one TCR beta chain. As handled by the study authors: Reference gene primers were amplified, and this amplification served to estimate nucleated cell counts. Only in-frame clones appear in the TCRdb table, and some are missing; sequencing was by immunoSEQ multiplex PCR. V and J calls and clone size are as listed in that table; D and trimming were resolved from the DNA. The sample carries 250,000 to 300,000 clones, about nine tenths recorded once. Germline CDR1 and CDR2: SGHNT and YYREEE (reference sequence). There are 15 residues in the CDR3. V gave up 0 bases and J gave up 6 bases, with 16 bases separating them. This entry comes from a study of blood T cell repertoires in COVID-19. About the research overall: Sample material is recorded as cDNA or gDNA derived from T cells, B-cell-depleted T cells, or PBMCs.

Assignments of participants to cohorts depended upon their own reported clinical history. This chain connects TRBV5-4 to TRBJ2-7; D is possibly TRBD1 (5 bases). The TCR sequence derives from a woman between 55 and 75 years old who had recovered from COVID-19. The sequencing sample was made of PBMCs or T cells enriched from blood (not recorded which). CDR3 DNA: TGTGCCAGCAGCTTGGATATGGGGCTAGAATTCGAGCAGTACTTC. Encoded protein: CASSLDMGLEFEQYF.